These 13 T cell receptor beta chains were all obtained from the same sample, sequenced in a study of T cells after yellow fever vaccination. A single record per CDR3 protein comes from TCRdb applying MiXCR to the 5' RACE reads. The data contain around 500,000 distinct CDR3 sequences, about a fifth of them singletons. Sequences were derived from PBMCs, sampled around 3 weeks after the first yellow fever vaccination. These TCRs come from a man younger than 35 who received the YFV17D yellow fever vaccine.

This chain uses TRBV7-9 with TRBJ2-5, with TRBD2 as a possible D gene (8 bases). V was trimmed by 6 bases and J by 3 bases, leaving 23 bases between them. CDR1 is SEHNR and CDR2 is FQNEAQ in the germline V gene (reference sequence). The CDR3 is made up of 17 amino acids. Here the CDR3 DNA reads TGTGCCAGCAGTCTACCCCTTAGCGGGGACAGAAAAGAGACCCAGTACTTC. It translates to CASSLPLSGDRKETQYF.

Only a few counts were recorded for this clonotype. In DNA form, the CDR3 reads TGTGCCAGCAGCCCCCTCCATAGCGGCAGCCAGTTCTTC. As protein: CASSPLHSGSQFF. This chain joins TRBV7-2 and TRBJ2-1; maybe TRBD2 (6 bases). Germline V gene data show CDR1 as SGHTA and CDR2 as FQGNSA. Trimming took off 5 bases at V and 13 bases at J, with 18 bases between the two ends. The CDR3 runs to 13 residues.

This clonotype was recorded a few times. This rearrangement joins TRBV9 to TRBJ2-1; TRBD2 is a possible D gene (6 bases). Germline V gene lookup returns CDR1 SGDLS and CDR2 YYNGEE. V gave up 3 bases and J gave up 4 bases, with 20 bases separating them. The CDR3 is 17 amino acids. The CDR3 loop reads CASSARWDGGLYNEQFF. The CDR3 nucleotides read TGTGCCAGCAGCGCTCGATGGGACGGGGGATTATACAATGAGCAGTTCTTC.

The chain joins TRBV27 to TRBJ2-1, with 8 positions matching TRBD2. Looked up from germline, CDR1 is MNHEY and CDR2 is SMNVEV (reference sequence). The CDR3 length is 15 residues. V dropped 6 bases and J dropped 6; count of bases not matched to a gene: 10. The chain's CDR3 is CASSQRGRTFNEQFF. DNA of the CDR3: TGTGCCAGCAGCCAGCGGGGGCGCACCTTCAATGAGCAGTTCTTC.

The rearrangement uses TRBV9 and TRBJ2-2; the D gene is possibly TRBD1 (5 bases). Germline loops: CDR1 SGDLS, CDR2 YYNGEE. V lost 6 bases to trimming and J lost 3 bases, with 12 bases between them. The CDR3 runs 14 residues. The DNA of the CDR3 is TGTGCCAGCAAAGGGGCTATTGACACCGGGGAGCTGTTTTTT. It encodes CASKGAIDTGELFF.

The J gene is TRBJ2-7, the V gene TRBV5-1; 9 nucleotides align to TRBD1. The length of the CDR3 is 14 residues. Germline CDR1 SGHRS, CDR2 YFSETQ. V gave up 7 bases and J gave up 2 bases; unmatched junction bases: 7. In DNA form, the CDR3 reads TGCGCCAGCGCCTCCGGGACAGGGCCCTACGAGCAGTACTTC. This encodes CASASGTGPYEQYF.

This clonotype was observed a few times. V gene TRBV29-1 combines with J gene TRBJ2-6, with a possible D match to TRBD2 (5 bases). This CDR3 comprises 15 residues. In germline, CDR1 is SQVTM, CDR2 ANQGSEA. Trimming cost V 3 bases and J 2 bases, with 11 bases left between them. The CDR3 DNA reads as TGCAGCGTTGACGAGGGAGAAACTGGGGCCAACGTCCTGACTTTC. It translates to CSVDEGETGANVLTF.

J is TRBJ2-7 and V is TRBV7-6; D may be TRBD1 or TRBD2 (5 bases each). Germline CDR1 reads SGHVS; CDR2 reads FNYEAQ. The germline V and J ends were trimmed by 0 bases and 6 bases, with 12 bases remaining between them. The CDR3 is made up of 14 amino acids. Here the CDR3 DNA reads TGTGCCAGCAGCTTAGCGATGGGGACCGGCGAGCAGTACGTC. Translating it yields CASSLAMGTGEQYV.

This clonotype was picked up one time. The chain employs TRBV6-2 or TRBV6-3 and TRBJ1-1; no clear D. Germline CDR1 is MNHEY and CDR2 is SVGEGT. Trimming removed 0 bases from V and 7 bases from J, with 6 bases in between. CDR3 size: 12 residues. The CDR3 bases are TGTGCCAGCAGTTACTCGACGGGTGAAGCTTTCTTT. As protein: CASSYSTGEAFF.

The gene calls are TRBV7-2 and TRBJ1-3, with a tentative D call TRBD1 (6 bases). The germline V and J ends were trimmed by 5 bases and 6 bases, with 17 bases remaining between them. Germline V gives CDR1 SGHTA, CDR2 FQGNSA. The CDR3 is 15 amino acids. CDR3: CASSTETGRTNTIYF. As DNA, the CDR3 is TGTGCCAGCAGCACAGAAACAGGGAGGACAAACACCATATATTTT. Using reference TRBV7-2 and TRBJ1-3 for the parts outside the CDR3, the full variable domain is GAGVSQSPSNKVTEKGKDVELRCDPISGHTALYWYRQSLGQGLEFLIYFQGNSAPDKSGLPSDRFSAERTGGSVSTLTIQRTQQEDSAVYLCASSTETGRTNTIYFGEGSWLTVV.

The chain couples TRBV3-1 to TRBJ1-1; D is unresolved. The CDR3 contains 11 residues. Germline assignment: CDR1 LGHDT and CDR2 YNNKEL (reference sequence). Trimming removed 3 bases from V and 11 bases from J, with 10 bases in between. CDR3 protein: CASSQTLVAFF. The CDR3 DNA reads as TGTGCCAGCAGCCAGACCCTGGTGGCTTTCTTT. Full variable domain (remainder filled in from reference TRBV3-1 and TRBJ1-1): DTAVSQTPKYLVTQMGNDKSIKCEQNLGHDTMYWYKQDSKKFLKIMFSYNNKELIINETVPNRFSPKSPDKAHLNLHINSLELGDSAVYFCASSQTLVAFFGQGTRLTVV.

The chain employs TRBV7-9 and TRBJ1-5, with D uncertain. V lost 3 bases and J lost 6, with 6 bases in between. CDR1 is SEHNR, CDR2 FQNEAQ, per germline (reference sequence). The CDR3 is made up of 12 amino acids. The CDR3 nucleotides are TGTGCCAGCAGCTTTATGAGTCAGCCCCAGCATTTT. Protein: CASSFMSQPQHF. Full variable domain (rest looked up from reference TRBV7-9 and TRBJ1-5): DTGVSQNPRHKITKRGQNVTFRCDPISEHNRLYWYRQTLGQGPEFLTYFQNEAQLEKSRLLSDRFSAERPKGSFSTLEIQRTEQGDSAMYLCASSFMSQPQHFGDGTRLSIL.

There are many counts of this clonotype. The CDR3 nucleotides are TGCAGTGCTAGAACCCCCACAGCGGGGGGAGAGACCCAGTACTTC. It encodes CSARTPTAGGETQYF. The gene calls are TRBV20-1 and TRBJ2-5; 9 nucleotides match TRBD2. In germline, CDR1 is DFQATT, CDR2 SNEGSKA (reference sequence). Unmatched junction bases numbered 8, after V lost 2 bases and J lost 4 bases. The CDR3 is 15 amino acids.